This TCR beta chain was sequenced in a study of T-cell reconstitution after alpha-beta-depleted transplantation in children. Study-level points and caveats: From newly produced T cells came most of the T-cell counts and diversity one year after transplant.

A note on this clonotype: The antigen is undetermined.

CDR1 is GTSNPN, CDR2 SVGIG, per germline (reference sequence). CDR3 size: 14 residues. V was pared by 0 bases and J by 7 bases, with 15 bases between. TCRbeta library construction was performed incorporating unique molecular identifiers. TCRdb ran MiXCR on the PCR reads and lists one entry per CDR3 protein. The sample carries 500,000 to 750,000 distinct CDR3 sequences, 20% to 30% recorded once. The sequenced sample was PBMCs, obtained before TCRalphabeta/CD19-depleted stem cell transplant. The receptor comes from a boy less than two years old with Wiskott-Aldrich syndrome, due to receive a stem cell transplant. The V call is TRBV30, the J call TRBJ1-2; D uncertain. CDR3 in amino acids: CAWSVPGWGTGYTF. DNA of the CDR3: TGTGCCTGGAGTGTACCGGGGTGGGGTACTGGCTACACCTTC.